This T cell receptor (beta chain) was documented in a study of cytomegalovirus exposure and HLA in healthy donors. To note about this clone: Its cognate antigen is unknown.

Trimming removed 1 base at V and 3 bases at J, with 9 bases between. In germline, CDR1 is SEHNR, CDR2 FQNEAQ (reference sequence). There are 14 residues in the CDR3. A multiplex PCR was run with 60 Vbeta primers and 13 Jbeta primers. The protocol was immunoSEQ multiplex PCR, while the TCRdb copy is restricted to in-frame clones and leaves out a portion. Of more than 85,000 clones in the sample, under 85% were seen once. Study-wide results and limits: Using the classifier, cytomegalovirus status was reportedly diagnosed with high specificity and sensitivity.

The specimen sequenced was PBMCs. The chain carries TRBV7-9 and TRBJ1-1; D not certain. The clonotype comes from a man aged 40-50 years in good health and CMV-seronegative. CDR3 coding DNA: TGTGCCAGCAGCTTAGGTATGTCTTACACTGAAGCTTTCTTT. Its protein product is CASSLGMSYTEAFF. Combining the CDR3 with reference TRBV7-9 and TRBJ1-1 gives the whole variable domain DTGVSQNPRHKITKRGQNVTFRCDPISEHNRLYWYRQTLGQGPEFLTYFQNEAQLEKSRLLSDRFSAERPKGSFSTLEIQRTEQGDSAMYLCASSLGMSYTEAFFGQGTRLTVV.